This paragraph reports one TCR beta chain. Its matching antigen is unknown. The germline V gene has CDR1 LGHNA and CDR2 YSLEER. J lost 3 bases, V lost 3 bases, and 2 bases had no gene match. The CDR3 spans 14 residues. The time point here: week 47, end of study. Every vaccination contained 300 ug of the mutant IDH1 20-mer peptide and was paired with topical imiquimod. Astrocytomas that were new, WHO grade 3 or 4, IDH1-mutant and ATRX-lost were present in the donors. These data are taken from a study of a mutant IDH1 vaccine in newly diagnosed glioma. The wider study: Radiotherapy, temozolomide, or both had been given previously, and both were given to most. Visit timing is recorded as week 35 for V12 and week 47 for V13.

Whole-study results and caveats: Immune responses induced by the vaccine were seen in 93.3% of patients, spanning multiple MHC alleles.

Profiling relied on immunoSEQ multiplex PCR, and the TCRdb table lists in-frame clones only, not all of them. The sample yields 77,000 or so clones, around four fifths seen once. This clonotype was sampled from a man aged 35-49 years with glioma. V and J are TRBV4-3 and TRBJ2-7, with 10 bases identical to TRBD2. Sequencing used PBMCs, obtained from a glioma patient whose treatment included an IDH1 peptide vaccine. CDR3 protein: CASSQRTSGYEQYF. CDR3 in DNA: TGCGCCAGCAGCCAGAGGACTAGCGGCTACGAGCAGTACTTC.